This T cell receptor (beta chain) was recovered during a study of CXCR3-negative and CXCR3-positive naive CD8 T cells (dated by TCRdb to about 2019). About the investigation overall: In total, roughly 150 million TRB reads were obtained, or roughly 1.5 +/- 0.3 million reads per library. TRBV-TRBJ cluster analysis included naive subsets from about 5 donors and memory cells from 3 donors. Data from 11 donors, pooled across two independent experiments, went into the diversity and physicochemical repertoire analyses. Results and caveats for the whole study, not just this receptor: Freshly isolated PBMCs were used for most assays because CXCR3 expression partially decreased after cryopreservation. Compared with CXCR3-negative naive cells, CXCR3-positive naive cells had TRB CDR3s with higher hydrophobicity (lower Kidera factor 4), lower energy, and higher strength and volume indices. Repertoire diversity was comparably high in both naive subsets but much lower in memory CD8+ T cells. TRBV-TRBJ usage was similar between naive CXCR3-negative and CXCR3-positive cells from the same donor, while memory cells showed distinct patterns. Because surface CD5, which is linked to self-reactivity in mice, was comparable between the naive subsets, TCR interaction strength was also inferred from the physicochemical properties of TRB CDR3s.

The germline V gene specifies SQVTM as CDR1 and ANQGSEA as CDR2. From its cysteine to its phenylalanine, the CDR3 spans 16 amino acids. Only the protein is available. In regard to this clonotype: Its antigen has not been determined.

For each CD8+ T cell subset, flow sorting was done in triplicate, and some 300,000 cells per subset went directly into RLT lysis buffer. Naive CD8+ T cells were defined stringently as CD45RO-CCR7+CD27+CD95- to exclude memory contaminants. Standard density gradient centrifugation was used to isolate peripheral blood mononuclear cells from buffy coats. Naive CXCR3-negative and CXCR3-positive CD8+ T cells were flow-sorted on a FACSAria III. An RNeasy Mini Kit was used to extract total RNA from the sorted cells. The sequencer was a NextSeq 550. The Human TCR Profiling Kit (MiLaboratory) was used to make UMI-labeled 5' RACE TRB cDNA libraries. The full amount of extracted RNA was used for cDNA synthesis, and the full amount of resulting cDNA was used for PCR amplification. Libraries were prepared in parallel with an identical number of PCR cycles. Per the authors' processing: About 50,000 +/- 10,000 unique UMI-labeled TRB cDNA molecules per library were extracted with MIGEC and MiXCR, with at least two reads per UMI required. Each library averaged 40,000 +/- 10,000 functional in-frame TRB CDR3 nucleotide clonotypes without stop codons. Diversity metrics, including normalized Shannon-Wiener and Chao1, were computed in VDJtools after downsampling to 5000 UMI-labeled TRB molecules per sample. VDJtools computed clonotype-size-weighted physicochemical properties of the central five CDR3 residues: interaction energy, strength, volume and Kidera factor 4. Reprocessed by TCRdb, the reads give a single entry per CDR3 protein sequence, without DNA. In this record, the V and J calls reflect TCRdb's handling and not the investigators' own analysis. The table for this sample records fewer than 95,000 distinct CDR3 sequences. The biggest ten clones account for about 1% of the sample.

Here the chain combines TRBV29-1 and TRBJ2-1; TCRdb gives TRBD2 as the D gene, but with no DNA this cannot be confirmed. Sequencing used naive CXCR3- CD8+ T cells from blood. The meaning of the sample's cell subset or site label: CD45RO-CCR7+CD27+CD95- naive CD8+ T cells lacking CXCR3 (TNR3-). The receptor's source is a human donor in good health. Some clones in this sample may be carry-over from other donors' samples. CDR3 protein: CSVEKGLSGTYNEQFF.